Below are 30 T cell receptor beta chains sequenced from a single sample in a study of CD8+ T cells in alopecia areata. Treatment here: oral pan-JAK inhibitor, 5-10 mg twice daily. Following RNA extraction, reverse transcription yielded cDNA that acted as the sequencing template. Some clones are missing from TCRdb's copy, which holds only in-frame ones; the method was immunoSEQ multiplex PCR. The sample has approximately 180,000 clones, around 64% seen once; the top ten hold approximately 1.3%. Sequenced here: CD4+ T cells sorted from blood, sampled at roughly week 49, from a patient treated with tofacitinib. These receptors were collected from a human donor with alopecia areata.

This rearrangement joins TRBV29-1 to TRBJ1-1; D is unresolved. There are 12 residues in the CDR3. V lost 5 bases and J lost 4, with 11 bases in between. Germline CDR1 and CDR2: SQVTM and ANQGSEA. The DNA for the CDR3 is TGCAGCGTTTTCTCTGCGGTCACTGAAGCTTTCTTT. Amino acid sequence: CSVFSAVTEAFF.

The gene calls are TRBV6-5 and TRBJ2-3, with unresolved D. The germline gives CDR1 MNHEY, CDR2 SVGAGI. The length of the CDR3 is 15 residues. Trimming shortened V by 7 bases and J by 4 bases, and 18 bases separated the two germline ends. The DNA for the CDR3 is TGTGCCAGCAAGAGAAGGGTGGGTTTAGCAGATACGCAGTATTTT. Translation gives CASKRRVGLADTQYF.

The chain employs TRBV7-8 and TRBJ1-1; unclear D gene. CDR1 SGHVS and CDR2 FQNEAQ come from the germline V gene. V was cut by 5 bases and J by 3 bases, with 19 bases left in between. The CDR3 contains 16 residues. The CDR3 protein is CASSGLLEGSDTEAFF. In DNA form, the CDR3 reads TGTGCCAGCAGCGGCTTATTAGAGGGATCGGACACTGAAGCTTTCTTT.

The chain joins TRBV15 to TRBJ2-4; D gene uncertain. Germline loops: CDR1 LNHNV, CDR2 YYDKDF (reference sequence). V was pared by 1 base and J by 0 bases, with 7 bases between. This CDR3 is 15 amino acids long. The CDR3 nucleotides are TGTGCCACCAGCAGAGTCAGCGTAGCCAAAAACATTCAGTACTTC. This codes for CATSRVSVAKNIQYF.

This clone came up once. The V call is TRBV30, the J call TRBJ2-1; D remains ambiguous. The CDR3 extends over 15 amino acids. Trimming took off 1 base at V and 4 bases at J, with 14 bases between the two ends. Germline values: CDR1 GTSNPN, CDR2 SVGIG (reference sequence). The CDR3 spells CAWSAPDGWYNEQFF. CDR3 nucleotides: TGTGCCTGGAGTGCACCCGATGGGTGGTACAATGAGCAGTTCTTC.

This sequence joins TRBV9 and TRBJ1-5; D is undetermined. The CDR3 runs 12 residues. V shed 7 bases and J shed 3 bases, with 8 bases lying between them. CDR1 and CDR2 (germline): SGDLS, YYNGEE. Here the CDR3 DNA reads TGTGCCAGCGGGAATCCCAATCAGCCCCAGCATTTT. Its translation: CASGNPNQPQHF.

V gene TRBV14 combines with J gene TRBJ2-1; D call uncertain. Germline V gene lookup returns CDR1 SGHDN and CDR2 FVKESK. The ends were cut back, 0 bases at V and 9 bases at J, with 12 bases in the middle. CDR3 length: 14 residues. The CDR3 DNA is TGTGCCAGCAGCCAAGATCTTGGTAAGGGTGAGCAGTTCTTC. Amino acids: CASSQDLGKGEQFF. The whole variable domain, remainder taken from reference TRBV14 and TRBJ2-1, is EAGVTQFPSHSVIEKGQTVTLRCDPISGHDNLYWYRRVMGKEIKFLLHFVKESKQDESGMPNNRFLAERTGGTYSTLKVQPAELEDSGVYFCASSQDLGKGEQFFGPGTRLTVL.

This sequence joins TRBV2 and TRBJ2-7, with 8 bases lining up with TRBD2. In germline, CDR1 is SNHLY, CDR2 FYNNEI. The CDR3 is made up of 14 amino acids. The ends lost 6 bases at V and 3 bases at J; junction bases unmatched: 7. The DNA for the CDR3 is TGTGCCAGCAGCCGAGTAGCGGGGATCTACGAGCAGTACTTC. This codes for CASSRVAGIYEQYF.

This chain connects TRBV11-1 to TRBJ1-2; D gene unclear. Trimming shortened V by 5 bases and J by 2 bases, and 3 bases separated the two germline ends. The V gene's germline CDR1 is SGHAT and CDR2 FQDESV (reference sequence). This CDR3 contains 11 residues. In DNA form, the CDR3 reads TGTGCCAGCAGCAACAACTATGGCTACACCTTC. It specifies CASSNNYGYTF.

The V and J genes are TRBV7-2 and TRBJ2-5; 8 bases are a match to TRBD2. Germline V gene data show CDR1 as SGHTA and CDR2 as FQGNSA. Trimming removed 5 bases from V and 6 bases from J; junction bases left unmatched: 8. There are 14 residues in the CDR3. The CDR3 here is CASSHSGTLKTQYF. The CDR3 DNA reads as TGTGCCAGCAGCCATAGCGGGACTCTAAAGACCCAGTACTTC.

This sequence joins TRBV9 and TRBJ2-3; D call uncertain. The germline V gene has CDR1 SGDLS and CDR2 YYNGEE. The CDR3 runs 13 residues. Trimming took off 2 bases at V and 4 bases at J, with 8 bases between the two ends. The CDR3 sequence is CASSVSLADTQYF. The CDR3 DNA sequence: TGTGCCAGCAGCGTTAGCCTCGCAGATACGCAGTATTTT.

The chain couples TRBV11-2 to TRBJ2-5, with D possibly TRBD1 on 5 matching bases. The CDR3 contains 15 residues. The germline V gene encodes CDR1 SGHAT and CDR2 FQNNGV. Trimming removed 0 bases at V and 6 bases at J, with 14 bases between. The CDR3 DNA reads TGTGCCAGCAGCTTAGATCAGGCTGGGGCAAAGACCCAGTACTTC. This gives the protein CASSLDQAGAKTQYF.

J is TRBJ2-7 and V is TRBV29-1; D is perhaps TRBD1 (5 bases). Trimming shortened V by 4 bases and J by 5 bases, and 18 bases separated the two germline ends. There are 14 residues in the CDR3. Germline CDR1 and CDR2: SQVTM and ANQGSEA. The DNA for the CDR3 is TGCAGCGTTGTCGTCCAGGGAAGGAGCAACGAGCAGTACTTC. Translation gives CSVVVQGRSNEQYF.

V gene TRBV4-3 combines with J gene TRBJ2-7; D is perhaps TRBD1 or TRBD2 (7 bases each). Germline V gives CDR1 LGHNA, CDR2 YSLEER. The ends were cut back, 4 bases at V and 4 bases at J, with 17 bases in the middle. The CDR3 spans 15 residues. The CDR3 DNA is TGCGCCAGCAGCCTAGATGACCAGGGGGGGTACGAGCAGTACTTC. This gives the protein CASSLDDQGGYEQYF.

J is TRBJ1-6 and V is TRBV7-9; D gene uncertain. V was shortened by 1 base and J by 7 bases, with 8 bases between the two germline ends. This CDR3 region has 14 residues. Germline V lookup: CDR1 SEHNR, CDR2 FQNEAQ (reference sequence). The CDR3 coding sequence is TGTGCCAGCAGCTTAGACGCAATAAATTCACCCCTCCACTTT. Translated: CASSLDAINSPLHF.

The chain combines TRBV29-1 with TRBJ1-5; D is undetermined. The CDR3 consists of 13 residues. With 3 bases removed from V and 2 bases from J, the gap between germline ends came to 8 bases. In germline, CDR1 is SQVTM, CDR2 ANQGSEA. The CDR3 nucleotides read TGCAGCGTTGACTTCGGGGGCAATCAGCCCCAGCATTTT. Encoded protein: CSVDFGGNQPQHF. The variable domain in full, completed from reference TRBV29-1 and TRBJ1-5, reads SAVISQKPSRDICQRGTSLTIQCQVDSQVTMMFWYRQQPGQSLTLIATANQGSEATYESGFVIDKFPISRPNLTFSTLTVSNMSPEDSSIYLCSVDFGGNQPQHFGDGTRLSIL.

The rearrangement links TRBV6-5 to TRBJ1-1, with TRBD1 as a possible D gene (5 bases). The ends were cut back, 0 bases at V and 4 bases at J, with 12 bases in the middle. Germline CDR1 MNHEY, CDR2 SVGAGI. The CDR3 extends over 15 amino acids. CDR3 DNA sequence: TGTGCCAGCAGTTACTCGATATGGGGGGGCACTGAAGCTTTCTTT. Translating gives CASSYSIWGGTEAFF.

In its sample, this clone was seen a few times. V and J are TRBV29-1 and TRBJ2-7; the D is unclear. V was shortened by 3 bases and J by 1 base, with 10 bases between the two germline ends. This CDR3 is built from 13 residues. Germline-derived CDR1 and CDR2 are SQVTM and ANQGSEA. CDR3 DNA: TGCAGCGTTGAGGGGAAAGGATCCTACGAGCAGTACTTC. Translated, it gives CSVEGKGSYEQYF.

The gene calls are TRBV14 and TRBJ2-5; 8 nucleotides agree with TRBD1. The CDR3 length is 16 residues. CDR1 is SGHDN and CDR2 is FVKESK in the germline V gene. J was trimmed by 1 base and V by 3 bases; bases with no gene match: 7. The CDR3 DNA follows: TGTGCCAGCAGCCACACCCTCAGGGGGCGCCAAGAGACCCAGTACTTC. Residues: CASSHTLRGRQETQYF.

The chain has TRBV30 and TRBJ1-6; D unclear. Per the germline V gene, CDR1 is GTSNPN and CDR2 is SVGIG (reference sequence). V was cut by 2 bases and J by 9 bases, with 17 bases left in between. The CDR3 loop spans 15 amino acids. In DNA form, the CDR3 reads TGTGCCTGGAGTCTTAGAGGTAGTACACTTTCACCCCTCCACTTT. Translated, it gives CAWSLRGSTLSPLHF.

To note about this clone: A much larger clone lies a single base off, so this may be a read error. This chain joins TRBV5-4 and TRBJ2-7; maybe TRBD1 (5 bases). The CDR3 spans 12 residues. The germline gives CDR1 SGHNT, CDR2 YYREEE (reference sequence). V was pared by 2 bases and J by 4 bases, with 7 bases between. The DNA of the CDR3 is TGTGCCAGCAGCTTATCAGGGTACGAGCAGTACTTC. As protein: CASSLSGYEQYF.

This sequence joins TRBV29-1 and TRBJ1-1, with 8 bases lining up with TRBD1. The CDR3 has 14 amino acids. CDR1 SQVTM and CDR2 ANQGSEA come from the germline V gene. Unmatched junction bases numbered 8, after V lost 6 bases and J lost 2 bases. CDR3 bases: TGCAGCGTCGCGTTACAGGGGGTTAACACTGAAGCTTTCTTT. It specifies CSVALQGVNTEAFF. Full variable domain (remainder filled in from reference TRBV29-1 and TRBJ1-1): SAVISQKPSRDICQRGTSLTIQCQVDSQVTMMFWYRQQPGQSLTLIATANQGSEATYESGFVIDKFPISRPNLTFSTLTVSNMSPEDSSIYLCSVALQGVNTEAFFGQGTRLTVV.

In this sample, this clone turned up once. This chain links TRBV29-1 with TRBJ2-7; 11 nucleotides match TRBD2. Germline loops: CDR1 SQVTM, CDR2 ANQGSEA. V shed 7 bases, J shed 3 bases, and the junction held 8 bases outside the gene matches. The CDR3 loop spans 14 amino acids. The CDR3 protein is CSGVLAGAFYEQYF. As DNA, the CDR3 is TGCAGCGGGGTACTAGCGGGGGCCTTCTACGAGCAGTACTTC.

J is TRBJ1-2 and V is TRBV10-3; TRBD1 might be the D (5 bases). The CDR3 is 15 amino acids. Germline loops: CDR1 ENHRY, CDR2 SYGVKD. V was pared by 7 bases and J by 5 bases, with 20 bases between. CDR3 residues: CAITSDGLGLYGYTF. The CDR3 coding sequence is TGTGCCATCACCTCGGACGGACTGGGACTATATGGCTACACCTTC.

The gene calls are TRBV2 and TRBJ2-7; 8 bases line up with TRBD2. J lost 2 bases, V lost 4 bases, and 7 bases had no gene match. The germline V gene has CDR1 SNHLY and CDR2 FYNNEI. This CDR3 contains 15 residues. The CDR3 here is CASSGRGGGPYEQYF. CDR3 bases: TGTGCCAGCAGTGGCCGGGGGGGCGGACCCTACGAGCAGTACTTC. The full variable domain, its missing parts supplied by reference TRBV2 and TRBJ2-7, is EPEVTQTPSHQVTQMGQEVILRCVPISNHLYFYWYRQILGQKVEFLVSFYNNEISEKSEIFDDQFSVERPDGSNFTLKIRSTKLEDSAMYFCASSGRGGGPYEQYFGPGTRLTVT.

This clone was observed once. The chain employs TRBV30 and TRBJ2-3; D not resolved. The CDR3 covers 13 residues. The germline V gene has CDR1 GTSNPN and CDR2 SVGIG (reference sequence). The CDR3 coding sequence is TGTGCTGTAAGTCGAACCACCACAGATACGCAGTATTTT. Translation gives CAVSRTTTDTQYF.

The rearrangement uses TRBV29-1 and TRBJ1-2; unclear D gene. Germline V gives CDR1 SQVTM, CDR2 ANQGSEA. The CDR3 runs to 11 residues. V was shortened by 1 base and J by 7 bases, with 7 bases between the two germline ends. The CDR3 sequence is CSVEAASGYTF. The CDR3 DNA reads as TGCAGCGTTGAAGCGGCTAGTGGCTACACCTTC.

CDR3 in DNA: TGTGCCAGTAGCGCACAGGGTCCGACCACTGAAGCTTTCTTT. Amino acid sequence: CASSAQGPTTEAFF. V usage is TRBV19 and J usage is TRBJ1-1; D might be TRBD1 (6 bases). Germline V gene lookup returns CDR1 LNHDA and CDR2 SQIVND (reference sequence). V lost 6 bases and J lost 4, with 15 bases in between. The CDR3 runs 14 residues.

The CDR3 spells CASSEVAGSQETQYF. CDR3 bases: TGTGCCAGTAGCGAGGTGGCAGGGAGCCAAGAGACCCAGTACTTC. The V call is TRBV19, the J call TRBJ2-5, with D tentatively TRBD1 or TRBD2 (5 bases each). Germline loops: CDR1 LNHDA, CDR2 SQIVND (reference sequence). Trimming removed 6 bases at V and 1 base at J, with 15 bases between. The CDR3 consists of 15 residues.

This clone was picked up one time. The chain couples TRBV5-1 to TRBJ2-7; D may be TRBD2 (6 bases). Trimming left V 3 bases short and J 6 bases short, with 19 bases between. The CDR3 consists of 15 residues. Germline V lookup: CDR1 SGHRS, CDR2 YFSETQ. In DNA form, the CDR3 reads TGCGCCAGCAGCTCTGGAAGACTAGGAGGAATCGAGCAGTACTTC. Amino acid sequence: CASSSGRLGGIEQYF. Variable domain in full (rest from reference TRBV5-1 and TRBJ2-7): KAGVTQTPRYLIKTRGQQVTLSCSPISGHRSVSWYQQTPGQGLQFLFEYFSETQRNKGNFPGRFSGRQFSNSRSEMNVSTLELGDSALYLCASSSGRLGGIEQYFGPGTRLTVT.